The 19 T cell receptor beta chains below come from one sample, sequenced in a study of OX40 agonist ivuxolimab in advanced cancers. Repertoires were generated with immunoSEQ multiplex PCR, while TCRdb's copy carries only in-frame clones and drops some. The sample contains 60,000 or so clones, about 90% of which appear only once. The sequences come from CD4+ or CD8+ T cells sorted from blood, collected in a trial of the OX40 agonist ivuxolimab. These TCRs come from an adult with an advanced solid tumor such as melanoma, head and neck, liver or kidney cancer.

V is TRBV7-2 and J is TRBJ1-6; 7 nucleotides align to TRBD1. Germline lookup yields CDR1 SGHTA and CDR2 FQGNSA. The V segment lost 4 bases and the J segment 4 bases; nucleotides outside the gene matches: 10. The CDR3 consists of 17 residues. The CDR3 region has the DNA TGTGCCAGCAGCTGGCGAGGGGGACAGCAATATAATTCACCCCTCCACTTT. This sequence encodes CASSWRGGQQYNSPLHF.

The chain is built from TRBV7-2 and TRBJ2-5; a weak D match, TRBD1 (6 bases). The CDR3 contains 14 residues. V was trimmed by 4 bases and J by 5 bases, leaving 14 bases between them. Germline values: CDR1 SGHTA, CDR2 FQGNSA. The CDR3 loop reads CASSSGPTGETQYF. In DNA, the CDR3 is TGTGCCAGCAGCTCGGGACCTACAGGGGAGACCCAGTACTTC.

This rearrangement joins TRBV7-8 to TRBJ1-1; possible D gene TRBD1, 6 bases. Looked up from germline, CDR1 is SGHVS and CDR2 is FQNEAQ. The CDR3 is 16 residues long. The ends were cut back, 5 bases at V and 2 bases at J, with 18 bases in the middle. The CDR3 region has the DNA TGTGCCAGCAGCCCGCGAGGGGGGCTGGATAACACTGAAGCTTTCTTT. This translates into CASSPRGGLDNTEAFF.

This chain connects TRBV9 to TRBJ2-5; 9 nucleotides line up with TRBD1. The V segment lost 3 bases and the J segment 5 bases; nucleotides outside the gene matches: 8. There are 15 residues in the CDR3. CDR1 SGDLS and CDR2 YYNGEE come from the germline V gene. The CDR3 spells CASSGPQGASETQYF. The CDR3 DNA reads as TGTGCCAGCAGCGGACCACAGGGGGCATCGGAGACCCAGTACTTC.

J is TRBJ1-5 and V is TRBV10-3; the D is unclear. Trimming removed 0 bases at V and 8 bases at J, with 11 bases between. CDR3 size: 14 residues. The germline CDR1 and CDR2 sequences are ENHRY and SYGVKD. The CDR3 nucleotides read TGTGCCATCAGTGAGTCGGCAGCCGGGGAGCCCCAGCATTTT. Its protein is CAISESAAGEPQHF.

V usage is TRBV28 and J usage is TRBJ2-4; TRBD1 matches at 8 bases. Germline loops: CDR1 MDHEN, CDR2 SYDVKM. This CDR3 has 15 residues. The V segment lost 5 bases and the J segment 1 base; nucleotides outside the gene matches: 4. The CDR3 here is CASSRQGTAKNIQYF. CDR3 nucleotide sequence: TGTGCCAGCAGTCGACAGGGGACCGCCAAAAACATTCAGTACTTC.

The rearrangement links TRBV9 to TRBJ2-1; 11 nucleotides match TRBD2. This CDR3 contains 15 residues. In germline, CDR1 is SGDLS, CDR2 YYNGEE. J was trimmed by 4 bases and V by 1 base; bases with no gene match: 1. The CDR3: CASSVRLAGYNEQFF. DNA for the CDR3: TGTGCCAGCAGCGTAAGACTAGCGGGGTACAATGAGCAGTTCTTC.

This clone occurred once. This chain connects TRBV2 to TRBJ2-5; the match to TRBD1 covers 7 bases. Trimming cost V 4 bases and J 3 bases; bases outside gene matches: 5. Germline CDR1 reads SNHLY; CDR2 reads FYNNEI. The CDR3 has 14 residues. The CDR3 coding sequence is TGTGCCAGCAGTGGGCGACAGGGTAAAGAGACCCAGTACTTC. Translating gives CASSGRQGKETQYF.

Worth noting for this clone: At one end, the junction sequence differs from germline, possibly due to a read error. This chain joins TRBV20-1 and TRBJ1-2, with D unclear. CDR1 and CDR2 (germline): DFQATT, SNEGSKA (reference sequence). This CDR3 has 11 residues. The CDR3 loop is CSAGEQPGFTF. The CDR3 DNA reads TGCAGTGCTGGGGAACAGCCGGGCTTCACCTTC.

V usage is TRBV5-4 and J usage is TRBJ2-5; TRBD1 is a possible D gene (7 bases). Per germline, CDR1 SGHNT and CDR2 YYREEE (reference sequence). V was shortened by 6 bases and J by 5 bases, with 14 bases between the two germline ends. The length of the CDR3 is 13 residues. The CDR3: CASTPGGSETQYF. The CDR3 region has the DNA TGTGCCAGCACCCCAGGGGGGTCGGAGACCCAGTACTTC.

The rearrangement uses TRBV4-1 and TRBJ1-5; D ambiguous. V shed 0 bases and J shed 3 bases, with 12 bases lying between them. Germline V gives CDR1 MGHRA, CDR2 YSYEKL. This CDR3 has 16 amino acids. DNA for the CDR3: TGCGCCAGCAGCCAAGAAATGACGAGCGTCAATCAGCCCCAGCATTTT. Amino acid sequence: CASSQEMTSVNQPQHF.

V is TRBV29-1 and J is TRBJ1-1; the D is unclear. Trimming pared 7 bases from V and 0 bases from J, leaving 15 bases between. The CDR3 is 14 amino acids. Per germline, CDR1 SQVTM and CDR2 ANQGSEA. The CDR3, as DNA: TGCAGCGGATCCCCTTCTGGTTTGAACACTGAAGCTTTCTTT. Residues: CSGSPSGLNTEAFF.

V gene TRBV6-1 combines with J gene TRBJ1-5; 8 bases map to TRBD1. The trim removed 6 bases at V and 4 bases at J, leaving 2 bases unmatched. The CDR3 consists of 13 residues. The germline CDR1 and CDR2 sequences are MNHNS and SASEGT. CDR3 residues: CASSRDRNQPQHF. Here the CDR3 DNA reads TGTGCCAGCAGCCGGGACAGGAATCAGCCCCAGCATTTT.

This sequence joins TRBV6-4 and TRBJ2-2; no definite D call. The CDR3 runs to 15 residues. Trimming took off 5 bases at V and 1 base at J, with 11 bases between the two ends. The germline V gene has CDR1 MRHNA and CDR2 SNTAGT. The DNA for the CDR3 is TGTGCCAGCAGTCTTAACACAGTGAACACCGGGGAGCTGTTTTTT. Amino acid sequence: CASSLNTVNTGELFF.

This sequence joins TRBV6-1 and TRBJ2-1; a possible D gene is TRBD2 (5 bases). V dropped 6 bases and J dropped 4 bases, with 7 bases sitting between them. Germline-derived CDR1 and CDR2 are MNHNS and SASEGT. The CDR3 runs 12 residues. The CDR3 DNA is TGTGCCAGCAGCCGGACTTACAATGAGCAGTTCTTC. Amino acid sequence: CASSRTYNEQFF.

The chain carries TRBV5-8 and TRBJ1-5; no firm D call. Germline-derived CDR1 and CDR2 are SGHTS and YDEGEE. The V gene lost 0 bases and the J gene lost 0 bases, with 7 bases spanning the gap. The CDR3 consists of 15 residues. The CDR3 spells CASSLGRFSNQPQHF. CDR3 nucleotide sequence: TGTGCCAGCAGCTTGGGTCGGTTTAGCAATCAGCCCCAGCATTTT.

CDR3 in amino acids: CASSQDGRDQPQHF. CDR3 bases: TGCGCCAGCAGCCAAGATGGGAGGGATCAGCCCCAGCATTTT. This chain uses TRBV4-3 with TRBJ1-5; D is unclear. This CDR3 has 14 amino acids. Trimming left V 0 bases short and J 5 bases short, with 8 bases between. Germline V gene sequence: CDR1 LGHNA, CDR2 YSLEER.

This chain uses TRBV6-1 with TRBJ2-7, with 10 bases matching TRBD2. V lost 7 bases, J lost 2 bases, and 8 bases stayed unmatched. Per germline, CDR1 MNHNS and CDR2 SASEGT. The CDR3 covers 15 residues. The CDR3 sequence: CASTSGGGGTYEQYF. The CDR3 nucleotides read TGTGCCAGCACTAGCGGGGGAGGGGGGACCTACGAGCAGTACTTC.

This rearrangement joins TRBV28 to TRBJ1-5; D remains ambiguous. Trimming cost V 5 bases and J 7 bases, with 9 bases left between them. CDR3 size: 12 residues. In germline, CDR1 is MDHEN, CDR2 SYDVKM. The CDR3 region has the DNA TGTGCCAGCAGTCCCCTAGCCCAGCCCCAGCATTTT. This encodes CASSPLAQPQHF.